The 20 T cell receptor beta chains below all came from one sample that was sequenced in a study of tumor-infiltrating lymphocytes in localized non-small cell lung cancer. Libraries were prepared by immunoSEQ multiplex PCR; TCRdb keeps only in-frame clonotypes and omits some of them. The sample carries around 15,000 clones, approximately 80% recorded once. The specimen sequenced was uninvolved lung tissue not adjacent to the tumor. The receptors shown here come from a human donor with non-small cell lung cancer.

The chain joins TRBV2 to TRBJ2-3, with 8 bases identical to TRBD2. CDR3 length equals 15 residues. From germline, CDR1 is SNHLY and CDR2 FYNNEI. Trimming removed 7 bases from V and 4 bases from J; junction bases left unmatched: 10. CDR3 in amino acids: CASTMRAGVPDTQYF. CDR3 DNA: TGTGCCAGCACCATGAGAGCGGGAGTCCCAGATACGCAGTATTTT.

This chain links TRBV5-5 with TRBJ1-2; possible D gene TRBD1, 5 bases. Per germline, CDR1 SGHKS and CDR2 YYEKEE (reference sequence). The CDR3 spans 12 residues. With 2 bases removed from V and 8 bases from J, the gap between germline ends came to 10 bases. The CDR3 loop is CASSFAGRGYTF. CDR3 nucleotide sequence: TGTGCCAGCAGCTTCGCAGGGCGAGGCTACACCTTC.

DNA of the CDR3: TGTGCCAGCAGTGAAACGTATGGCTACACCTTC. Protein product: CASSETYGYTF. The chain employs TRBV2 and TRBJ1-2; D remains unclear. The CDR3 length is 11 residues. Germline CDR1 is SNHLY and CDR2 is FYNNEI. V lost 2 bases, J lost 5 bases, and 3 bases lay in between.

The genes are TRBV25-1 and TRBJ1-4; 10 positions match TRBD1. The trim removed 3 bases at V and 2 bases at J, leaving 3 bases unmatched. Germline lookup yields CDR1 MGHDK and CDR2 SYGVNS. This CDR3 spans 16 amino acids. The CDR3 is CASSEGTGATNEKLFF. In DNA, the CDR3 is TGTGCCAGCAGTGAGGGGACAGGGGCGACTAATGAAAAACTGTTTTTT.

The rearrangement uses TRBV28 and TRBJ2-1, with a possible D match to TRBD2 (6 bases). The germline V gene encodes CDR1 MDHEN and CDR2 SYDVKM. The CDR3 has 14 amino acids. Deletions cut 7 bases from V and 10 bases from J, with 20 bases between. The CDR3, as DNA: TGTGCCAGCATTCCTGGGGGAAAGGGAGGAGAGCAGTTCTTC. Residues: CASIPGGKGGEQFF.

The CDR3 here is CASSTSGTGVEKLFF. The CDR3 coding sequence is TGTGCCAGCAGCACATCCGGGACAGGGGTTGAAAAACTGTTTTTT. The chain recombines TRBV11-2 with TRBJ1-4; 10 bases match TRBD1. CDR3 length equals 15 residues. V was clipped by 5 bases and J by 7 bases; unmatched bases: 7. Germline CDR1 is SGHAT and CDR2 is FQNNGV.

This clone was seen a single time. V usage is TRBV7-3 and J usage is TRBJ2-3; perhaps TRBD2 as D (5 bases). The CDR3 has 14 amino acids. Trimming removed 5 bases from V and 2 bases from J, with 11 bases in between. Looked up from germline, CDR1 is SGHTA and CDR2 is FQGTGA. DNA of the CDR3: TGTGCCAGCAGCCTGGACGGGAACACAGATACGCAGTATTTT. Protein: CASSLDGNTDTQYF.

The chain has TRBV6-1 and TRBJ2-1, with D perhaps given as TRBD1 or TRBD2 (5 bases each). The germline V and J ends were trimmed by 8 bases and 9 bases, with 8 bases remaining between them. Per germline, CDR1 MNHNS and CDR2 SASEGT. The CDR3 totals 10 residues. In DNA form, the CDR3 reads TGTGCCAGCCTTGGGACTGAGCAGTTCTTC. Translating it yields CASLGTEQFF.

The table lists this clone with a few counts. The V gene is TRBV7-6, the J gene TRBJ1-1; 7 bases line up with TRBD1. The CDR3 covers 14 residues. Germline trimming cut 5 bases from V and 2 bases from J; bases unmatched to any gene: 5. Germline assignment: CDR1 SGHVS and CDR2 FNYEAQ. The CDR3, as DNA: TGTGCCAGCAGCGCTTACAGGGGAAACACTGAAGCTTTCTTT. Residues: CASSAYRGNTEAFF.

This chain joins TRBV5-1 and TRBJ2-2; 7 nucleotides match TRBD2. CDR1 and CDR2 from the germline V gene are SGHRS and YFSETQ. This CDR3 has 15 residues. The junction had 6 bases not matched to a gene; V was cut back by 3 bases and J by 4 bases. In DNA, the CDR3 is TGCGCCAGCAGCTACGGGGCGGGAGTCACCGGGGAGCTGTTTTTT. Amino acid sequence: CASSYGAGVTGELFF.

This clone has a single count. DNA for the CDR3: TGTGCCACAGCCGGGACAGGGAATAGGGAGCAGTACTTC. It yields the protein CATAGTGNREQYF. The gene calls are TRBV10-3 and TRBJ2-7, with 9 nucleotides matching TRBD1. V trimming: 10 bases; J trimming: 7 bases; junction bases outside the gene matches: 11. CDR3 length: 13 amino acids. The germline V gene has CDR1 ENHRY and CDR2 SYGVKD.

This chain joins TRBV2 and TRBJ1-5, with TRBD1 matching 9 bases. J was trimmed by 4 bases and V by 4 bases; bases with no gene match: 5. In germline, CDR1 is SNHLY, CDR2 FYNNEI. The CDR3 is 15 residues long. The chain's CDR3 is CASSGDRDGNQPQHF. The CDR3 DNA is TGTGCCAGCAGTGGGGACAGGGATGGGAATCAGCCCCAGCATTTT.

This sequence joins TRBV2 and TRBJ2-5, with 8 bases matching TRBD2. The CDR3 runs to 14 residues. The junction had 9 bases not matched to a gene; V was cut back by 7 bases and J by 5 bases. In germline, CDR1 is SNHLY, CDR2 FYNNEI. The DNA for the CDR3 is TGTGCCAGCAAAGACGGGAGGGCACGGGAGACCCAGTACTTC. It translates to CASKDGRARETQYF.

This CDR3 reads CASSGGLAPRRNTGELFF. The CDR3, as DNA: TGTGCCAGCAGTGGCGGCCTAGCGCCCCGAAGGAACACCGGGGAGCTGTTTTTT. The J gene is TRBJ2-2, the V gene TRBV2; weak D call: TRBD2 (6 bases). This CDR3 is 18 amino acids long. Germline CDR1 reads SNHLY; CDR2 reads FYNNEI. The V end was cut by 4 bases, the J end by 1 base, with 19 bases between.

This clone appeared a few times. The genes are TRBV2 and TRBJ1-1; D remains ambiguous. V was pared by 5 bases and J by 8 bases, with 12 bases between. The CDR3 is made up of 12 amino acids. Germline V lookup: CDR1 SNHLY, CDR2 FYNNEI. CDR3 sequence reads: CASSSLMTEAFF. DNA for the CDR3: TGTGCCAGCAGTTCTCTTATGACAGAAGCTTTCTTT. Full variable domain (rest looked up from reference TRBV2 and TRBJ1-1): EPEVTQTPSHQVTQMGQEVILRCVPISNHLYFYWYRQILGQKVEFLVSFYNNEISEKSEIFDDQFSVERPDGSNFTLKIRSTKLEDSAMYFCASSSLMTEAFFGQGTRLTVV.

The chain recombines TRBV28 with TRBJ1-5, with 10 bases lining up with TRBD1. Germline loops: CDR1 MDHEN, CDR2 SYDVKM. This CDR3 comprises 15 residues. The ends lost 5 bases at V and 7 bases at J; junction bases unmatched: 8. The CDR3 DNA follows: TGTGCCAGCAGTCGGGACAGGGGAGGGGGCCAGCCCCAGCATTTT. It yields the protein CASSRDRGGGQPQHF.

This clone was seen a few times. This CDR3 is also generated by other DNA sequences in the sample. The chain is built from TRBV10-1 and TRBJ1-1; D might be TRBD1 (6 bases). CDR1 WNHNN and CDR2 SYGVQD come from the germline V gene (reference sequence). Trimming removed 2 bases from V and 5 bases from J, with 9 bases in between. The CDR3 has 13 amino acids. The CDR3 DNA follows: TGCGCCAGCAGTGAGGGCAGGGGAACTGAAGCTTTCTTT. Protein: CASSEGRGTEAFF.

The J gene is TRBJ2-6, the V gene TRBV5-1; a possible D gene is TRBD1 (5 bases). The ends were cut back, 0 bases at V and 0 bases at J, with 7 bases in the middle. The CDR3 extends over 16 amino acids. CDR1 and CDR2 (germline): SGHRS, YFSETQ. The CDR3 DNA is TGCGCCAGCAGCTTGGGACAGAGCTCTGGGGCCAACGTCCTGACTTTC. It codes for CASSLGQSSGANVLTF.

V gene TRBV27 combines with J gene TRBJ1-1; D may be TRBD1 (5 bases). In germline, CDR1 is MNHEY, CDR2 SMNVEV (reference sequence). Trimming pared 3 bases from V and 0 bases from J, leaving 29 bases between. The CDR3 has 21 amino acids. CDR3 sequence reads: CASSFRRGGEPVFKMNTEAFF. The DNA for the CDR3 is TGTGCCAGCAGTTTTAGGAGGGGAGGGGAGCCTGTGTTTAAAATGAACACTGAAGCTTTCTTT.

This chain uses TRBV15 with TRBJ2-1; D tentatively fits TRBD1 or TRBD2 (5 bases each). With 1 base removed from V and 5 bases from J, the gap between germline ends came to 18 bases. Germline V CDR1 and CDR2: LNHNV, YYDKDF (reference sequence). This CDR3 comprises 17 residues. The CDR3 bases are TGTGCCACCAGCAGAGCCGACGGGGCCCCTGTGAACAATGAGCAGTTCTTC. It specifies CATSRADGAPVNNEQFF.